This T cell receptor beta chain was identified in a study of cytomegalovirus exposure and HLA in healthy donors. Per germline, CDR1 MNHNY and CDR2 SVGAGI (reference sequence). Trimming pared 7 bases from V and 5 bases from J, leaving 17 bases between. CDR3 size: 14 residues. Sequenced by immunoSEQ multiplex PCR; TCRdb stores in-frame clones only, minus some. This sample yields about 58,000 clones, of which roughly 90% are seen a single time; about 0.95% belongs to the top ten. Overall study results and limits: Later, an analysis found that TCR clusters from the first cohort tended to co-occur in the roughly 110 validation repertoires. Accounts indicate the classifier identified cytomegalovirus status with strong specificity and sensitivity. TCR beta chains numbering some 150 were designated cytomegalovirus-associated.

The approximately 120-subject validation cohort, separate from the approximately 670-subject first cohort, included the donors. Remarks on this clone: The target antigen is unknown.

Sequenced sample: PBMCs. The chain employs TRBV6-6 and TRBJ2-5; TRBD2 is a possible D gene (7 bases). The TCR comes from a young man in good health and CMV-seronegative. The DNA for the CDR3 is TGTGCCAGCATCTCCGTCGGGGGGCTGGAGACCCAGTACTTC. Its protein product is CASISVGGLETQYF.